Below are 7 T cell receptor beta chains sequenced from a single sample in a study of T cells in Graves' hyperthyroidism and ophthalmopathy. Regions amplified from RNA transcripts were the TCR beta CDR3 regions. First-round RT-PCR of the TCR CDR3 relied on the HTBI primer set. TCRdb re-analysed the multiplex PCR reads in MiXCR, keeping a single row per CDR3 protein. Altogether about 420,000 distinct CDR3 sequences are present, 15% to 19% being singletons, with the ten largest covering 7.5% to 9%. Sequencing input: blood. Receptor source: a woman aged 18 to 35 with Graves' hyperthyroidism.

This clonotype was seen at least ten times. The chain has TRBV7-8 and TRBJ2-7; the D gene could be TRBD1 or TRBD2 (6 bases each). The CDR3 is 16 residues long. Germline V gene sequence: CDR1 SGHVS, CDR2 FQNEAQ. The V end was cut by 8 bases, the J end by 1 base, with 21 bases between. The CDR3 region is CASRHRGLGTSYEQYF. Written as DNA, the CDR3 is TGTGCCAGCCGCCACCGGGGACTGGGGACATCCTACGAGCAGTACTTC.

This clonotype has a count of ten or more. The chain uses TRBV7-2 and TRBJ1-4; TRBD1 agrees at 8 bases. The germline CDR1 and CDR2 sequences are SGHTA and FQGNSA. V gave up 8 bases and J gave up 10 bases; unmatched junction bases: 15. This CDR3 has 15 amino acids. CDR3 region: CASGISGQGLGKLFF. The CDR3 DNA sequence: TGTGCCAGCGGGATCTCTGGACAGGGCCTGGGAAAACTGTTTTTT.

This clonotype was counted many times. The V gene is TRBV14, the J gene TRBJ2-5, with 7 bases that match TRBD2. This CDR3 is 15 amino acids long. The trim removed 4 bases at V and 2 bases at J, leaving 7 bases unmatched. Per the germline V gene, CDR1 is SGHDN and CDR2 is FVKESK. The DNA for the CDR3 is TGTGCCAGCAGCCCCCGTACGGGGGGTCAAGAGACCCAGTACTTC. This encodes CASSPRTGGQETQYF. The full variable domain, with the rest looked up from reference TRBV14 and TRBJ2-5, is EAGVTQFPSHSVIEKGQTVTLRCDPISGHDNLYWYRRVMGKEIKFLLHFVKESKQDESGMPNNRFLAERTGGTYSTLKVQPAELEDSGVYFCASSPRTGGQETQYFGPGTRLLVL.

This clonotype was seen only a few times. The CDR3 DNA follows: TGTGCCAGCAGCCCGTGGAGGACAGCTATTAATGAAAAACTGTTTTTT. It encodes CASSPWRTAINEKLFF. J is TRBJ1-4 and V is TRBV6-1; a weak D match, TRBD1 (6 bases). Between the trimmed V and J ends, which lost 6 bases and 4 bases, there was a span of 18 bases. This CDR3 has 16 amino acids. Germline V gene sequence: CDR1 MNHNS, CDR2 SASEGT.

The CDR3 spells CASSLVGEVAGGSNEQFF. The DNA of the CDR3 is TGTGCCAGCAGCTTGGTGGGCGAGGTAGCGGGGGGATCGAATGAGCAGTTCTTC. The chain uses TRBV5-4 and TRBJ2-1; 10 bases match TRBD2. After removal of 0 bases from V and 7 bases from J, the junction contained 13 bases not matched to a gene. The CDR3 is 18 amino acids. CDR1 is SGHNT, CDR2 YYREEE, per germline (reference sequence).

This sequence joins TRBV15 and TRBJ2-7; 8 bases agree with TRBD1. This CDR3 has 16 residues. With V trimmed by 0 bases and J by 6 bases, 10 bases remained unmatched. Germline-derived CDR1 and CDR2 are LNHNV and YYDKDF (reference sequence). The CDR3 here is CATSRDRGTGGGEQYF. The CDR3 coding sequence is TGTGCCACCAGCAGAGATCGAGGGACAGGAGGGGGCGAGCAGTACTTC.

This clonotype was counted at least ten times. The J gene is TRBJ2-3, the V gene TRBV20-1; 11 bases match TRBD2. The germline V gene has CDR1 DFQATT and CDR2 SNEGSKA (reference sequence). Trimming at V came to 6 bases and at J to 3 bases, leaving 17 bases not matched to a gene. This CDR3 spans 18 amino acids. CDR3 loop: CSASGAPSSGGSTDTQYF. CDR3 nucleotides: TGCAGTGCCTCAGGGGCCCCGTCTAGCGGGGGGAGTACAGATACGCAGTATTTT.